The 8 T cell receptor beta chains presented below share a single source sample, sequenced in a study of CD8+CD57+ T cells in acquired aplastic anemia. CDR3 and TCR beta VDJ profiling relied on a genomic DNA template. Each CDR3 protein gets one entry after TCRdb re-called the reads with MiXCR. The sample shows about 180,000 distinct CDR3 sequences, approximately 45% of them seen only once. Material: sorted CD4+, CD8+, or CD8+CD57+ T cells (not recorded which) from PBMCs. The source is a human donor in good health.

CDR3 sequence reads: CSARATAGPGELFF. CDR3 DNA sequence: TGCAGCGCCCGCGCGACAGCGGGCCCCGGGGAGCTGTTTTTT. This chain connects TRBV29-1 to TRBJ2-2; a possible D gene is TRBD2 (6 bases). V gave up 7 bases and J gave up 6 bases, with 18 bases separating them. Germline V gene sequence: CDR1 SQVTM, CDR2 ANQGSEA. CDR3 length: 14 residues.

The gene calls are TRBV11-2 and TRBJ1-5; 11 nucleotides line up with TRBD1. Germline CDR1 is SGHAT and CDR2 is FQNNGV. CDR3 size: 15 residues. J was trimmed by 6 bases and V by 4 bases; bases with no gene match: 5. CDR3 residues: CASSYLGQGGQPQHF. CDR3 nucleotides: TGTGCCAGCAGCTATTTGGGACAGGGGGGTCAGCCCCAGCATTTT.

In the case of this clonotype: This may come from a read error, since a much larger clone is one base off. This chain joins TRBV5-4 and TRBJ2-1; 9 bases fit TRBD2. Germline CDR1 and CDR2: SGHNT and YYREEE (reference sequence). Trimming removed 0 bases from V and 9 bases from J; junction bases left unmatched: 10. This CDR3 contains 16 residues. The CDR3 region has the DNA TGTGCCAGCAGCTTGGACACAGCGGGAGGTGACACTGAGCAGTTCTTC. Translated, it gives CASSLDTAGGDTEQFF.

The V and J genes are TRBV10-2 and TRBJ2-7, with D tentatively TRBD2 (5 bases). Germline values: CDR1 WSHSY, CDR2 SAAADI. Trimming took off 6 bases at V and 2 bases at J, with 14 bases between the two ends. The CDR3 is 14 residues long. CDR3 nucleotide sequence: TGCGCCAGCAGCCAAGAGGGCACGACCTACGAGCAGTACTTC. Protein sequence: CASSQEGTTYEQYF.

This clonotype was found many times. The J gene is TRBJ1-2, the V gene TRBV6-2 or TRBV6-3, with 9 bases that match TRBD1. The CDR3 length is 18 residues. V dropped 0 bases and J dropped 2; count of bases not matched to a gene: 10. The germline gives CDR1 MNHEY, CDR2 SVGEGT. In DNA form, the CDR3 reads TGTGCCAGCAGTTACTCTGTCGGAACACAGGGGGCGAACTATGGCTACACCTTC. Protein product: CASSYSVGTQGANYGYTF.

A few counts support this clonotype. This may arise from a read error, as a much more abundant clone is one base away. V is TRBV7-9 and J is TRBJ1-2; no definite D call. V gave up 3 bases and J gave up 1 base, with 9 bases separating them. The CDR3 sequence is 14 residues long. The germline CDR1 and CDR2 sequences are SEHNR and FQNEAQ (reference sequence). Here the CDR3 reads CASSFTARNYGYTF. The CDR3 DNA is TGTGCCAGCAGCTTTACAGCGCGTAACTATGGCTACACCTTC.

This clonotype was picked up many times. The chain uses TRBV12-5 and TRBJ2-7; 7 bases map to TRBD2. Germline-derived CDR1 and CDR2 are LGHNT and FRNRAP. The V and J ends lost 2 bases and 6 bases, in that order; junction bases with no gene match: 10. The CDR3 is made up of 15 amino acids. The CDR3 loop reads CASGLLGGAHGEQYF. The CDR3 DNA is TGTGCTAGTGGTTTGCTGGGAGGGGCGCATGGCGAGCAGTACTTC.

In the case of this clonotype: A read error may be the cause here, since a much bigger clone is one base away. The V call is TRBV12-3 or TRBV12-4, the J call TRBJ1-2; D uncertain. The length of the CDR3 is 12 residues. The CDR3, as DNA: TGTGCCAGCAGTGCGGACCCCTATGGCAACACCTTC. Protein sequence: CASSADPYGNTF.